This T cell receptor (beta chain) was sequenced for a study of shared clonotypes between healthy human individuals (dated by TCRdb to 2020 to 2022). With respect to the entire study: The cohort comprised two women and a few men aged 18 to 49 years. Per donor, leukapheresis produced somewhere between about 0.9 and 9 billion PBMCs. For each donor, CD4 naive and CD4 memory were each run on three plates, CD8 naive on two plates, and CD8 memory on one plate. To increase sequencing depth and limit assay-specific biases, different laboratories used diverse techniques to prepare libraries and sequence TCR repertoires. To estimate repertoire size and how much clonotype sharing occurs between individuals, the study deeply sequenced the blood TCR repertoires of about 5 healthy adults.

CDR1 and CDR2 were assigned from the germline V gene as SGHRS and YFSETQ. V is pruned by 2 bases and J by 6 bases, leaving 10 bases of the junction without a gene match. CDR3 length: 15 amino acids, cysteine to phenylalanine. Of all the DNA, just the CDR3 is kept, 45 bases in frame from base 1. Overall study outcomes, separate from this receptor: Because the study included a small number of donors, the genetic and exposure-history diversity represented was limited. Estimated clonotype richness was generally larger for naive than for memory subsets. Across a handful of donors, roughly 5% of naive CD4, approximately 3.5% of naive CD8, about 2.3% of memory CD4, and approximately 0.4% of memory CD8 clonotypes were shared. Pairwise subsampling led to the expectation that sequencing depth would affect the degree of clonotype sharing among donors. Sampling was restricted to blood, and TCR repertoires in tissues likely differ from the TCR repertoires found in blood. Compared with non-shared clonotypes, clonotypes shared by all four sorted-subset donors had higher generation probabilities. Even with the large sequencing depth, rarefaction of the sorted-subset datasets indicated that sequencing was incomplete.

Details on this clone: Its binding antigen is unknown. The sample holds no much larger clone one base away, and base qualities are not on file.

Donors were healthy HIV-negative adults with no recently reported acute infections or vaccinations. All donors were Caucasian adults living in Nashville, Tennessee, USA. CD4+ T cells were enriched by magnetic negative selection, after which naive cells were positively selected on CD45RA and the negative fraction was taken as the memory subset. Blood was obtained by leukapheresis, after which PBMCs were separated by Ficoll-Histopaque density gradient centrifugation and cryopreserved in liquid nitrogen vapor phase. Analytical flow cytometry was used to check the purity and quantity of every magnetically sorted T cell population. Genomic DNA was isolated from every sorted fraction and measured by UV absorbance on a Nanodrop 2000c. Using the deep immunoSEQ assay, TCR CDR3 regions were amplified from genomic DNA by multiplex PCR. Genomic DNA extracted from each cell subset was distributed evenly over all wells of several immunoSEQ 96-well plates, and each plate served as one replicate. For sorted subsets, each replicate PCR was loaded with around 220 ng genomic DNA, equivalent to 30,000 or so T cell genomes. Purified libraries were measured with a Qubit 3.0 fluorometer, size-checked on a Bioanalyzer 2100, and measured again with the KAPA Library Quantification kit. A separate single-read 150-cycle Illumina NextSeq 550 flow cell was used to sequence each immunoSEQ 96-well plate. For the original study's pipeline: Because only junctional sequences without quality scores were contained in the immunoSEQ output, filtering matching that applied to full-length reads could not be performed. Sequences were annotated with PyIR, a Python wrapper for IgBLAST v1.9, and V/J genes and CDR3 were assigned using IMGT germline references. Reads were filtered out if the reads had weak V/J assignments (E-value above 1e-6), no CDR3, stop codons, out-of-frame junctions, or ambiguous translated residues. V3J clonotypes were defined as sequences sharing an identical inferred V gene, J gene, and CDR3 amino acid sequence. Percentage overlap between repertoires was computed as shared unique clonotypes divided by the size of the smaller repertoire. Richness of each repertoire was evaluated using RTK rarefaction, the Chao1 estimator, and Recon v2.1 estimates of unobserved clonotypes. Generation probabilities were computed with OLGA for all TCRbeta clonotypes obtained by the gDNA method from a handful of donors. The immuneACCESS repertoire file appears here via TCRdb, limited to in-frame rearrangements. These files lack a portion of the clones; in checked studies, under half of the deficit traces to unresolved V genes, and the cause of the others is not known. That table furnishes V, J and clone size, whereas the DNA furnished D and trimming. This sample has some 1.1 million clones in its table, and 77% of those were observed once. The ten biggest clones cover 0.85% to 1% of the sample.

The chain couples TRBV5-1 to TRBJ2-7, with TRBD1 identical over 8 junction bases. This sequence was found in a man aged 18 to 35 in good health. Some clones in this sample may be carry-over from other donors' samples. Sample: memory CD4+ T cells from PBMCs. The label giving this sample's cell subset or site can be read as: CD45RA-negative fraction. The sequence in DNA is TGCGCCAGCAGCTTTCGGACAGGGTCATGGGTCGAGCAGTACTTC. Its amino acids are CASSFRTGSWVEQYF.